These T cell receptor beta chains were read from a single sample in a study of control samples from healthy donors and cancer patients. Some clones are missing from TCRdb's copy, which holds only in-frame ones; the method was immunoSEQ multiplex PCR. The table records about 80,000 clones, roughly 89% of them present only once. Sequencing was carried out using blood. The receptor set was obtained from a woman aged 55-75 years in good health. Both conserved end residues are part of each CDR3. D genes are given only for firm matches. Rows give clone size only sometimes, using once, few, many, or a class for an expanded clone.

v_call	d_call	j_call	clone_size	cdr3_nt	cdr3_aa
TRBV5-4	TRBD2	TRBJ2-1	once	TGTGCCAGCAGCCCACGGACTAGCGGGAGAATTGCGCTGCGCGGTGAGCAGTTCTTC	CASSPRTSGRIALRGEQFF
TRBV20-1	NA	TRBJ2-7	NA	TGCAGTGCTAGTGGTGTTTCGGGGGTCTACGAGCAGTACTTC	CSASGVSGVYEQYF
TRBV11-3	TRBD1	TRBJ1-1	NA	TGTGCCAGCAGCCCCCAGGGGGCCCTGAACACTGAAGCTTTCTTT	CASSPQGALNTEAFF
TRBV27	TRBD1	TRBJ2-7	NA	TGTGCCAGCAGTTTGCAGGGGGCCGCCGAGCAGTACTTC	CASSLQGAAEQYF
TRBV3-1/TRBV3-2	NA	TRBJ2-7	NA	TGTGCCAGCAGCCAGGACAACTCCGAGCAGTACTTC	CASSQDNSEQYF
TRBV10-3	NA	TRBJ2-5	NA	TGTGCCATCCAAGCGGCCAGGACCGAACAAGAGACCCAGTACTTC	CAIQAARTEQETQYF
TRBV2	TRBD2	TRBJ2-5	once	TGTGCCAGCAGTGCCGGAGTAGCGGGGGGGCCCGGGCAAGAGACCCAGTACTTC	CASSAGVAGGPGQETQYF
TRBV7-9	TRBD1	TRBJ2-2	NA	TGTGCCAGCAGCATCCCCGGGACAGGGACCACCGGGGAGCTGTTTTTT	CASSIPGTGTTGELFF
TRBV28	NA	TRBJ2-7	NA	TGTGCCAGCAGTTTAGCCGGGAGCGTCAACGAGCAGTACTTC	CASSLAGSVNEQYF
TRBV9	TRBD1	TRBJ1-2	NA	TGTGCCAGCAGCGGGACAGGGGGAAATGGCTACACCTTC	CASSGTGGNGYTF
TRBV29-1	TRBD1	TRBJ2-1	NA	TGCAGCGAGGCAGCCGGGACAGGGCGGCAGTTCTTC	CSEAAGTGRQFF
TRBV4-1	NA	TRBJ1-2	NA	TGCGCCAGCAGCCAAGGGGGAGGGCGCGGCTATGGCTACACCTTC	CASSQGGGRGYGYTF
TRBV7-9	TRBD2	TRBJ2-1	NA	TGTGCCAGCAGTGAACCCCGCGGGAGCTCCTACAATGAGCAGTTCTTC	CASSEPRGSSYNEQFF
TRBV6-4	TRBD2	TRBJ2-2	once	TGTGCCAGCAGTGGTACTAGCGCCAGCACCGGGGAGCTGTTTTTT	CASSGTSASTGELFF
TRBV19	TRBD2	TRBJ2-3	NA	TGTGCCAGTAGTCCACTAGCGGGGGTTAGCACAGATACGCAGTATTTT	CASSPLAGVSTDTQYF
TRBV11-2	NA	TRBJ2-3	NA	TGTGCCAGCAGCTTAGGTGGCGGCACAGATACGCAGTATTTT	CASSLGGGTDTQYF
TRBV13	NA	TRBJ1-4	NA	TGTGCCAGCAGCTTATTCGGGTCTGGTGAAAAACTGTTTTTT	CASSLFGSGEKLFF
TRBV19	NA	TRBJ1-2	NA	TGTGCCAGTAGTATCGACAAGAACTATGGCTACACCTTC	CASSIDKNYGYTF